The 7 T cell receptor beta chains below were found in one sample sequenced in a study of T-cell reconstitution after alpha-beta-depleted transplantation in children. A library of TCRbeta sequences, prepared with unique molecular identifiers, was generated. TCRdb re-analysed the PCR reads in MiXCR, keeping a single row per CDR3 protein. Among approximately 630,000 distinct CDR3 sequences, roughly 14% were seen once, and the ten largest hold 0.79%. The sequences come from PBMCs, collected before TCRalphabeta/CD19-depleted stem cell transplant. These receptor sequences come from a girl aged 2 to 9 with congenital amegakaryocytic thrombocytopenia, due to receive a stem cell transplant.

This clonotype was recorded a few times. CDR3 nucleotide sequence: TGTGCCAGCAGTCACAAGCCGGGACAAGCGACCGGGGAGCTGTTTTTT. The encoded protein is CASSHKPGQATGELFF. The rearrangement links TRBV28 to TRBJ2-2, with D maybe TRBD1 (6 bases). V dropped 5 bases and J dropped 5 bases, with 18 bases sitting between them. The germline V gene encodes CDR1 MDHEN and CDR2 SYDVKM. The CDR3 has 16 residues.

This clonotype was detected only a few times. The rearrangement links TRBV5-1 to TRBJ2-5; perhaps TRBD2 as D (5 bases). CDR1 and CDR2 from the germline V gene are SGHRS and YFSETQ. V shed 5 bases and J shed 2 bases, with 16 bases lying between them. CDR3 length: 15 residues. The DNA for the CDR3 is TGCGCCAGCAGTCCCTCCGGGGTCCCTCAAGAGACCCAGTACTTC. It translates to CASSPSGVPQETQYF.

This clonotype showed up just a few times. The genes are TRBV19 and TRBJ2-1; no clear D. V dropped 8 bases and J dropped 4 bases, with 12 bases sitting between them. Looked up from germline, CDR1 is LNHDA and CDR2 is SQIVND (reference sequence). The CDR3 is made up of 13 amino acids. CDR3 sequence (DNA): TGTGCCAGTTCGTGGGGAAATTACAATGAGCAGTTCTTC. The encoded protein is CASSWGNYNEQFF.

This clonotype came up a few times. The chain employs TRBV20-1 and TRBJ2-3; 8 nucleotides align to TRBD2. The V and J ends lost 1 base and 4 bases, in that order; junction bases with no gene match: 7. Germline assignment: CDR1 DFQATT and CDR2 SNEGSKA (reference sequence). The CDR3 runs to 15 residues. The CDR3 DNA reads TGCAGTGCTAGAGGGGGACTAGTTCGGTCAGATACGCAGTATTTT. The encoded protein is CSARGGLVRSDTQYF.

The table lists this clonotype with many counts. This sequence joins TRBV29-1 and TRBJ1-4; D gene ambiguous. With 4 bases removed from V and 4 bases from J, the gap between germline ends came to 10 bases. The germline CDR1 and CDR2 sequences are SQVTM and ANQGSEA. The CDR3 length is 13 residues. DNA of the CDR3: TGCAGCGTTGCATGGCCGCTTAATGAAAAACTGTTTTTT. The encoded protein is CSVAWPLNEKLFF. Using reference TRBV29-1 and TRBJ1-4 for the parts outside the CDR3, the full variable domain is SAVISQKPSRDICQRGTSLTIQCQVDSQVTMMFWYRQQPGQSLTLIATANQGSEATYESGFVIDKFPISRPNLTFSTLTVSNMSPEDSSIYLCSVAWPLNEKLFFGSGTQLSVL.

The table lists this clonotype with many counts. V gene TRBV10-3 combines with J gene TRBJ2-2; 9 bases align to TRBD1. The germline V gene has CDR1 ENHRY and CDR2 SYGVKD. V gave up 0 bases and J gave up 0 bases; unmatched junction bases: 5. This CDR3 has 18 amino acids. The CDR3 protein is CAISESTGGHTNTGELFF. DNA of the CDR3: TGTGCCATCAGTGAGTCAACAGGGGGCCATACGAACACCGGGGAGCTGTTTTTT.

This clonotype has only a few counts. The chain joins TRBV20-1 to TRBJ2-5, with no clear D. Per the germline V gene, CDR1 is DFQATT and CDR2 is SNEGSKA (reference sequence). This CDR3 contains 16 residues. CDR3 bases: TGCAGCTTGCAGACGACGCTCGGTGCCGCTGGAGAGACCCAGTACTTC. Translation: CSLQTTLGAAGETQYF.